The 18 T cell receptor beta chains presented below share a single source sample, sequenced in a study of T cell changes during pregnancy in multiple sclerosis. The protocol was immunoSEQ multiplex PCR, while the TCRdb copy is restricted to in-frame clones and leaves out a portion. The data contain more than 40,000 clones, approximately 94% of them singletons. The sequenced sample was CD8+ T cells from peripheral blood mononuclear cells, obtained in the first trimester of pregnancy. Receptor source: a female donor with multiple sclerosis, enrolled in a pregnancy study.

This clone showed up just a few times. The chain carries TRBV4-1 and TRBJ1-2; TRBD1 might be the D (6 bases). Between the trimmed V and J ends, which lost 3 bases and 4 bases, there was a span of 18 bases. The CDR3 has 16 residues. Looked up from germline, CDR1 is MGHRA and CDR2 is YSYEKL. The CDR3 reads CASSQGAAYQAYGYTF. CDR3 sequence (DNA): TGCGCCAGCAGCCAGGGGGCGGCTTACCAAGCCTATGGCTACACCTTC.

The V and J genes are TRBV4-3 and TRBJ2-3, with 14 positions matching TRBD2. Germline lookup yields CDR1 LGHNA and CDR2 YSLEER. The CDR3 has 16 amino acids. V gave up 4 bases and J gave up 3 bases; unmatched junction bases: 3. The CDR3 spells CASSRLAGGQTDTQYF. The DNA of the CDR3 is TGCGCCAGCAGCCGACTAGCGGGGGGGCAAACAGATACGCAGTATTTT.

This sequence joins TRBV7-8 and TRBJ1-5; D is ambiguous. Germline V gene sequence: CDR1 SGHVS, CDR2 FQNEAQ. The germline V and J ends were trimmed by 3 bases and 9 bases, with 9 bases remaining between them. The CDR3 runs 12 residues. The CDR3 DNA reads TGTGCCAGCAGCTTGGGAGGAGTGCCCCAGCATTTT. This translates into CASSLGGVPQHF.

The chain couples TRBV7-9 to TRBJ2-1, with unresolved D. V lost 1 base to trimming and J lost 6 bases, with 7 bases between them. Germline V CDR1 and CDR2: SEHNR, FQNEAQ (reference sequence). The CDR3 runs to 13 residues. CDR3 in DNA: TGTGCCAGCAGCTTAGAAATGGCCAATGAGCAGTTCTTC. Translation gives CASSLEMANEQFF.

The V and J genes are TRBV2 and TRBJ1-1; D gene uncertain. Germline lookup yields CDR1 SNHLY and CDR2 FYNNEI. V dropped 4 bases and J dropped 1 base, with 13 bases sitting between them. This CDR3 comprises 15 residues. CDR3 amino acids: CASSALPGSNTEAFF. CDR3 DNA sequence: TGTGCCAGCAGTGCACTACCCGGGTCGAACACTGAAGCTTTCTTT.

The V call is TRBV30, the J call TRBJ2-5; no clear D. The CDR3 length is 12 residues. V was trimmed by 2 bases and J by 3 bases, leaving 7 bases between them. The germline gives CDR1 GTSNPN, CDR2 SVGIG (reference sequence). CDR3 region: CAWSSLKETQYF. CDR3 nucleotides: TGTGCCTGGAGTTCCCTAAAAGAGACCCAGTACTTC.

The genes are TRBV15 and TRBJ2-5; D is perhaps TRBD2 (5 bases). Trimming cost V 3 bases and J 2 bases, with 16 bases left between them. The CDR3 spans 16 residues. Germline V CDR1 and CDR2: LNHNV, YYDKDF (reference sequence). This CDR3 is CATSRAPAAGQETQYF. The CDR3 region has the DNA TGTGCCACCAGCAGGGCACCAGCGGCGGGTCAAGAGACCCAGTACTTC.

The genes are TRBV9 and TRBJ2-1; 7 nucleotides align to TRBD1. The CDR3 is made up of 12 amino acids. J lost 14 bases, V lost 0 bases, and 5 bases had no gene match. Per germline, CDR1 SGDLS and CDR2 YYNGEE. The CDR3 coding sequence is TGTGCCAGCAGCGTAGTCGGGACAGATAAGTTCTTC. It specifies CASSVVGTDKFF.

This clone was seen only a few times. The chain combines TRBV27 with TRBJ2-3; 7 bases fit TRBD2. Looked up from germline, CDR1 is MNHEY and CDR2 is SMNVEV (reference sequence). The CDR3 consists of 15 residues. After removal of 5 bases from V and 0 bases from J, the junction contained 5 bases not matched to a gene. The CDR3 here is CASSPGTTSTDTQYF. The CDR3 nucleotides read TGTGCCAGCAGTCCGGGGACTACTAGCACAGATACGCAGTATTTT.

The gene calls are TRBV19 and TRBJ1-5; D gene unclear. Germline loops: CDR1 LNHDA, CDR2 SQIVND (reference sequence). The CDR3 extends over 13 amino acids. V lost 3 bases and J 7 bases, leaving 10 bases between the germline ends. As DNA, the CDR3 is TGTGCCAGTAGTATCGTGCGGGCACAGCCCCAGCATTTT. It is translated as CASSIVRAQPQHF.

This clone has just a few counts. Other DNA sequences of this sample code for an identical CDR3. The V gene is TRBV2, the J gene TRBJ1-2, with 7 bases lining up with TRBD1. Germline CDR1 is SNHLY and CDR2 is FYNNEI. CDR3 length: 11 amino acids. The junction had 12 bases not matched to a gene; V was cut back by 9 bases and J by 14 bases. The CDR3 coding sequence is TGTGCCAGTACCGGGACAGCCACGGGGACCTTC. Its protein is CASTGTATGTF. Full variable domain (outside the CDR3, taken from reference TRBV2 and TRBJ1-2): EPEVTQTPSHQVTQMGQEVILRCVPISNHLYFYWYRQILGQKVEFLVSFYNNEISEKSEIFDDQFSVERPDGSNFTLKIRSTKLEDSAMYFCASTGTATGTFGSGTRLTVV.

The chain joins TRBV4-1 to TRBJ1-1; D is possibly TRBD1 (6 bases). CDR1 and CDR2 from the germline V gene are MGHRA and YSYEKL. Trimming stripped 3 bases from V and 1 base from J, with 18 bases between. The CDR3 is 17 amino acids. The CDR3: CASSQGGQGWPNTEAFF. CDR3 in DNA: TGCGCCAGCAGCCAGGGGGGGCAGGGGTGGCCGAACACTGAAGCTTTCTTT.

This chain links TRBV4-2 with TRBJ1-4; a possible D gene is TRBD1 (6 bases). This CDR3 has 19 amino acids. Germline CDR1 is LGHNA and CDR2 is YNFKEQ. V was trimmed by 0 bases and J by 0 bases, leaving 17 bases between them. The CDR3 loop reads CASSQDVRMRGTTNEKLFF. Written as DNA, the CDR3 is TGTGCCAGCAGCCAAGATGTTCGGATGAGGGGGACAACTAATGAAAAACTGTTTTTT.

The V and J genes are TRBV7-9 and TRBJ2-3, with TRBD2 identical over 8 bases. This CDR3 comprises 16 residues. Per germline, CDR1 SEHNR and CDR2 FQNEAQ (reference sequence). J was trimmed by 2 bases and V by 1 base; bases with no gene match: 5. As DNA, the CDR3 is TGTGCCAGCAGCTTAGGACAGCGGGGGCCCACAGATACGCAGTATTTT. It is translated as CASSLGQRGPTDTQYF.

This clone was observed once. This chain links TRBV19 with TRBJ2-1; 8 bases match TRBD1. CDR3 length: 15 residues. CDR1 and CDR2 from the germline V gene are LNHDA and SQIVND (reference sequence). Trimming at V came to 5 bases and at J to 5 bases, leaving 8 bases not matched to a gene. DNA of the CDR3: TGTGCCAGTAGTTCGGACAGGGCCCCCCACAATGAGCAGTTCTTC. It translates to CASSSDRAPHNEQFF.

The genes are TRBV30 and TRBJ1-4, with TRBD1 matching 9 bases. J lost 8 bases, V lost 5 bases, and 9 bases had no gene match. Germline assignment: CDR1 GTSNPN and CDR2 SVGIG (reference sequence). This CDR3 is 14 amino acids long. CDR3 sequence (DNA): TGTGCCTGGGACCCCGGGACAGGGTACGAAAAACTGTTTTTT. Its translation: CAWDPGTGYEKLFF.

This sequence joins TRBV6-5 and TRBJ2-1; D possibly corresponds to TRBD2 (5 bases). V lost 0 bases and J 1 base, leaving 10 bases between the germline ends. This CDR3 spans 16 amino acids. Germline V gene lookup returns CDR1 MNHEY and CDR2 SVGAGI. CDR3 DNA: TGTGCCAGCAGTTACTCGAGGCTAGCATCCTACAATGAGCAGTTCTTC. It yields the protein CASSYSRLASYNEQFF.

The count of this clone is one. V gene TRBV9 combines with J gene TRBJ1-1; 8 positions agree with TRBD1. This CDR3 has 15 amino acids. The V and J ends lost 4 bases and 2 bases, in that order; junction bases with no gene match: 7. Germline lookup yields CDR1 SGDLS and CDR2 YYNGEE. CDR3 region: CASSFGTGGNTEAFF. DNA of the CDR3: TGTGCCAGCAGCTTCGGGACAGGAGGAAACACTGAAGCTTTCTTT.